This T cell receptor beta chain was found in a study of OX40 agonist ivuxolimab in advanced cancers. Findings and limits, study-wide: The antigens recognized by the expanded peripheral T cells, that is their antigen specificity, were not determined.

Clones were read by immunoSEQ multiplex PCR, and TCRdb kept only the in-frame ones, dropping some. The data hold roughly 90,000 clones, with about 83% observed a single time. On this clone itself: The antigen remains unidentified.

The CDR3 is made up of 17 amino acids. Germline CDR1 MNHEY, CDR2 SMNVEV (reference sequence). Germline trimming cut 4 bases from V and 4 bases from J; bases unmatched to any gene: 9. The sequencing used CD4+ or CD8+ T cells sorted from blood, collected in a trial of the OX40 agonist ivuxolimab. This clonotype was sampled from an adult with an advanced solid tumor such as melanoma, head and neck, liver or kidney cancer. The V call is TRBV27, the J call TRBJ2-7; 14 positions agree with TRBD2. The CDR3, as DNA: TGTGCCAGCAGTTGGGCCGGGACTAGCGGGGGTCGGTACGAGCAGTACTTC. It codes for CASSWAGTSGGRYEQYF.